Shown below are 14 T cell receptor beta chains from a single sample sequenced in a study of blood T cells in healthy people across ages. Together with a sample-barcoded 5' primer, a J-beta primer mix was included in a second PCR lasting about 6 to 11 cycles. TCRdb processed the 5' RACE reads anew with MiXCR; each CDR3 protein has one entry. The sample consists of roughly 560,000 distinct CDR3 sequences, 24% of them appearing once. The same specimen was also included in a second study, on T cells of mothers and their children.

Sequencing was performed on blood. The receptors derive from a boy younger than 18 in good health.

This clonotype was found a few times. The chain has TRBV6-2 or TRBV6-3 and TRBJ2-1; tentatively, D is TRBD2 (5 bases). The end of the DNA fits TRBJ2-7 better, so the J call may be wrong. The CDR3 runs 17 residues. From germline, CDR1 is MNHEY and CDR2 SVGEGT. The CDR3 protein is CASSYSFPAENRYEQYF. DNA of the CDR3: TGTGCCAGCAGTTACAGTTTTCCAGCGGAAAACCGGTACGAGCAGTACTTC.

The table lists this clonotype with a count of one. The J gene is TRBJ2-7, the V gene TRBV28; 7 bases map to TRBD2. V dropped 2 bases and J dropped 1; count of bases not matched to a gene: 11. CDR3 length: 17 amino acids. Germline V gives CDR1 MDHEN, CDR2 SYDVKM. The CDR3 DNA reads as TGTGCCAGCAGTTTAGCTTGGGGGGGAGAGTCTTCCTACGAGCAGTACTTC. Protein: CASSLAWGGESSYEQYF. Full variable domain (missing parts from reference TRBV28 and TRBJ2-7): DVKVTQSSRYLVKRTGEKVFLECVQDMDHENMFWYRQDPGLGLRLIYFSYDVKMKEKGDIPEGYSVSREKKERFSLILESASTNQTSMYLCASSLAWGGESSYEQYFGPGTRLTVT.

This clonotype was seen more than once but under ten times. V is TRBV6-2 or TRBV6-3 and J is TRBJ1-1; weak D call: TRBD1 (5 bases). CDR3 length: 14 residues. V shed 5 bases and J shed 1 base, with 11 bases lying between them. CDR1 is MNHEY, CDR2 SVGEGT, per germline. DNA of the CDR3: TGTGCCAGCAGTGCCTCGGGGGAGAACACTGAAGCTTTCTTT. It yields the protein CASSASGENTEAFF.

To note about this clonotype: One end of the junction fails to match germline, which may point to a read error. This CDR3 reads CASSSFSGGYNEQLF. The DNA for the CDR3 is TGTGCCAGCAGCTCTTTTAGCGGGGGTTACAATGAGCAGCTCTTC. The chain recombines TRBV11-2 with TRBJ2-5, with 9 bases that match TRBD2. Germline CDR1 and CDR2: SGHAT and FQNNGV. This CDR3 contains 15 residues.

This chain uses TRBV20-1 with TRBJ2-3; D call uncertain. Between the trimmed V and J ends, which lost 0 bases and 9 bases, there was a span of 13 bases. This CDR3 contains 13 residues. Germline CDR1 is DFQATT and CDR2 is SNEGSKA (reference sequence). The CDR3 bases are TGCAGTGCTAGAGACCCCGTTGTCCCGACGCAGTATTTT. It translates to CSARDPVVPTQYF.

This clonotype was observed at least ten times. A junction boundary mismatches the germline segment, possibly from a read error. The chain has TRBV5-1 and TRBJ1-1; unclear D gene. Germline CDR1 is SGHRS and CDR2 is YFSETQ. The CDR3 runs to 14 residues. In nucleotides, the CDR3 is TGTGCCAGCAGCTTAGGGCAGGAGAACACTGAAGCTTTCTTT. Translation gives CASSLGQENTEAFF.

This sequence joins TRBV28 and TRBJ2-7, with 8 bases aligning to TRBD1. The trim removed 5 bases at V and 3 bases at J, leaving 6 bases unmatched. CDR1 is MDHEN, CDR2 SYDVKM, per germline. There are 14 residues in the CDR3. In DNA form, the CDR3 reads TGTGCCAGCAGTCAACGACAGGGGCACTACGAGCAGTACTTC. Translating gives CASSQRQGHYEQYF.

V and J are TRBV5-4 and TRBJ2-5; no reliable D call. The closer fit of TRBJ2-7 to the DNA end suggests the J call may be wrong. From germline, CDR1 is SGHNT and CDR2 YYREEE (reference sequence). CDR3 length: 15 amino acids. This CDR3 is CASSLDSARHYEQYF. In nucleotides, the CDR3 is TGTGCCAGCAGCCTAGATTCCGCCAGACACTACGAGCAGTACTTC.

V and J are TRBV29-1 and TRBJ1-1; no firm D call. V was shortened by 3 bases and J by 4 bases, with 6 bases between the two germline ends. CDR3 length equals 11 residues. Looked up from germline, CDR1 is SQVTM and CDR2 is ANQGSEA. The CDR3 DNA is TGCAGCGTTGAGTTCAGCACTGAAGCTTTCTTT. It yields the protein CSVEFSTEAFF.

The chain carries TRBV6-2 or TRBV6-3 and TRBJ2-5; D gene unclear. The V end lost 6 bases, the J end lost 0 bases, and 8 bases lay between the germline ends. The CDR3 extends over 13 amino acids. Germline CDR1 is MNHEY and CDR2 is SVGEGT. The DNA for the CDR3 is TGTGCCAGCAGAGAACTTAACCAAGAGACCCAGTACTTC. Its protein is CASRELNQETQYF.

This clonotype has a count of ten or more. V usage is TRBV5-1 and J usage is TRBJ1-4, with 7 bases identical to TRBD1. The germline V gene has CDR1 SGHRS and CDR2 YFSETQ. The CDR3 sequence is 13 residues long. V dropped 4 bases and J dropped 8; count of bases not matched to a gene: 5. The CDR3 spells CASSKGAREKLFF. CDR3 in DNA: TGCGCCAGCAGCAAGGGGGCTCGCGAAAAACTGTTTTTT.

The genes are TRBV3-1 and TRBJ2-5; 7 nucleotides align to TRBD2. J lost 11 bases, V lost 1 base, and 13 bases had no gene match. The CDR3 loop spans 15 amino acids. Germline V gene sequence: CDR1 LGHDT, CDR2 YNNKEL (reference sequence). CDR3: CASSQVDGRGYEQYF. The CDR3 DNA reads as TGTGCCAGCAGCCAAGTGGATGGGAGGGGCTATGAGCAGTACTTC.

This clonotype was recorded a few times. The chain links TRBV20-1 to TRBJ2-3; D may be TRBD2 (5 bases). The CDR3 length is 13 residues. Trimming removed 0 bases from V and 4 bases from J, with 8 bases in between. In germline, CDR1 is DFQATT, CDR2 SNEGSKA (reference sequence). The CDR3 is CSAREHGADTQYF. CDR3 DNA sequence: TGCAGTGCTAGAGAGCACGGGGCAGATACGCAGTATTTT.

In this sample, this clonotype turned up once. The V gene is TRBV12-3 or TRBV12-4, the J gene TRBJ2-7; TRBD2 matches 7 bases. V shed 5 bases, J shed 3 bases, and the junction held 1 base outside the gene matches. The CDR3 consists of 12 residues. The CDR3 region is CASSGGVYEQYF. The DNA for the CDR3 is TGTGCCAGCAGTGGGGGGGTCTACGAGCAGTACTTC.